These T cell receptor beta chains were read from a single sample in a study of blood T cell repertoires in COVID-19. TCRdb's table, derived via immunoSEQ multiplex PCR, lists solely in-frame clones and lacks some. Of roughly 270,000 clones detected, around 85% appear once; the ten largest clones hold 2% to 3%. The sample taken for sequencing was PBMCs or T cells enriched from blood (not recorded which). Receptors originate from a woman aged 45 to 65 who had recovered from COVID-19. Both conserved end residues are part of each CDR3. The order of the fields is CDR3 DNA, CDR3 protein, D gene, clone size, V gene, J gene. The D gene is left open where the match is weak. A row's size may be missing; if present it is once, few, many or a size class.

CDR3 DNA: TGCGCCAGCAGCTCCCATAGCGGGAGGGCCTATGAGCAGTTCTTC
CDR3 protein: CASSSHSGRAYEQFF
D gene: TRBD2
clone size: NA
V gene: TRBV5-1
J gene: TRBJ2-1

CDR3 DNA: TGTGCCAGCAGCCCCGTCGACAATAGCGGGGGGGCCTACAATGAGCAGTTCTTC
CDR3 protein: CASSPVDNSGGAYNEQFF
D gene: TRBD2
clone size: once
V gene: TRBV7-8
J gene: TRBJ2-1

CDR3 DNA: TGTGCCAGCTCACCGTTTATCCGAGTTCCACGTCGCGACAGTAATGAAAAACTGTTTTTT
CDR3 protein: CASSPFIRVPRRDSNEKLFF
D gene: NA
clone size: NA
V gene: TRBV18
J gene: TRBJ1-4

CDR3 DNA: TGCGCCAGCAGCCAAGTGGTCGGGAATCAGCCCCAGCATTTT
CDR3 protein: CASSQVVGNQPQHF
D gene: NA
clone size: NA
V gene: TRBV4-1
J gene: TRBJ1-5

CDR3 DNA: TGTGCCAGTAGGGACCCGGGACTTAGCACAGATACGCAGTATTTT
CDR3 protein: CASRDPGLSTDTQYF
D gene: NA
clone size: NA
V gene: TRBV19
J gene: TRBJ2-3

CDR3 DNA: TGTGCCAGTAGTCCGAGCAACTCTGGAAACACCATATATTTT
CDR3 protein: CASSPSNSGNTIYF
D gene: NA
clone size: NA
V gene: TRBV19
J gene: TRBJ1-3

CDR3 DNA: TGTGCCAGCAACCCTGACTACCAAGAGACCCAGTACTTC
CDR3 protein: CASNPDYQETQYF
D gene: NA
clone size: NA
V gene: TRBV7-9
J gene: TRBJ2-5

CDR3 DNA: TGTGCCAGAAGCTTCTCCCTACCGGGGGAAAAACTGTTTTTT
CDR3 protein: CARSFSLPGEKLFF
D gene: NA
clone size: few
V gene: TRBV5-3
J gene: TRBJ1-4

CDR3 DNA: TGTGCCAGCAGCTCTCCGGGACAGGGGAACACTGAAGCTTTCTTT
CDR3 protein: CASSSPGQGNTEAFF
D gene: TRBD1
clone size: NA
V gene: TRBV7-9
J gene: TRBJ1-1

CDR3 DNA: TGTGCCAGCTCCCGACAGGGGGCGCGGGATGGCTACACCTTC
CDR3 protein: CASSRQGARDGYTF
D gene: TRBD1
clone size: NA
V gene: TRBV18
J gene: TRBJ1-2

CDR3 DNA: TGTGCCAGCAGCGTAGGCGGGGCCGGGACTCATCAGTTCTTC
CDR3 protein: CASSVGGAGTHQFF
D gene: NA
clone size: NA
V gene: TRBV9
J gene: TRBJ2-1